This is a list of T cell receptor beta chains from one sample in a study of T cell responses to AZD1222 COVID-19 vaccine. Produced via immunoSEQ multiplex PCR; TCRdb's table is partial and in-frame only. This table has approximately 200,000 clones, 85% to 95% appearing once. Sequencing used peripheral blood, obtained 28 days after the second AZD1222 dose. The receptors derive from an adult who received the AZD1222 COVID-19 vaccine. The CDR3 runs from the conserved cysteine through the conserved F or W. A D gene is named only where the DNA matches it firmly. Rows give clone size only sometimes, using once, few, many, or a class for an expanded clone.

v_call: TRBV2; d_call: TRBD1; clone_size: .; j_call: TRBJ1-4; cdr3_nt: TGTGCCAGCAGTGAAGGACAGGGGAGGCATGAAAAACTGTTTTTT; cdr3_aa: CASSEGQGRHEKLFF
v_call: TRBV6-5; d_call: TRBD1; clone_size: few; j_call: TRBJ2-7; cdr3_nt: TGTGCCAGCAGTTACGACAGGGTTGGCTACGAGCAGTACTTC; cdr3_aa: CASSYDRVGYEQYF
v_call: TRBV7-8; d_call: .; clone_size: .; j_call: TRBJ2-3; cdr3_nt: TGTGCCAGCAGGGCGGAGGTAAATACGCAGTATTTT; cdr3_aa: CASRAEVNTQYF
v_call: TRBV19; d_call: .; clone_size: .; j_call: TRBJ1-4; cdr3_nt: TGTGCCAGCTCCACCGAAAGGACGGGAAGGGAAAAACTGTTTTTT; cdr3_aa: CASSTERTGREKLFF
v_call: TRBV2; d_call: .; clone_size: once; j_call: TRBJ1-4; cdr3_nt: TGTGCCAGCAGTAAGAGGGTTGCAACTAATGAAAAACTGTTTTTT; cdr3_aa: CASSKRVATNEKLFF
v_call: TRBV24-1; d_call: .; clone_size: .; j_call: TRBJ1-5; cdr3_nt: TGTGCCACCAGTGCTCCCGGGCGGGAAGGGAATCAGCCCCAGCATTTT; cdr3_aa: CATSAPGREGNQPQHF
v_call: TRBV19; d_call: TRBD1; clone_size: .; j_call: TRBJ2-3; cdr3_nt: TGTGCCAGTAACGACAGGGCCTTTAGAGATACGCAGTATTTT; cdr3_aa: CASNDRAFRDTQYF
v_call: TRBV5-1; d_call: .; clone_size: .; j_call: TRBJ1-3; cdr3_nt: TGCGCCAGCAGCATGGACAGCTCTGGAAACACCATATATTTT; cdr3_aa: CASSMDSSGNTIYF
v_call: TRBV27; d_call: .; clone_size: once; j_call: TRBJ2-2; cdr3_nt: TGTGCCAGCGGGCCCTTCACCGGGGAGCTGTTTTTT; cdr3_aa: CASGPFTGELFF
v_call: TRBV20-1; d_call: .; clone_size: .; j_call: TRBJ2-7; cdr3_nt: TGCAGTGCTCGGTCCACCTACGAGCAGTACTTC; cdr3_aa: CSARSTYEQYF
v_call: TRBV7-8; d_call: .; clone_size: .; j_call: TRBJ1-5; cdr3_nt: TGTGCCAGCAGCTTAGCGCCGGGCTACAATCAGCCCCAGCATTTT; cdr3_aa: CASSLAPGYNQPQHF
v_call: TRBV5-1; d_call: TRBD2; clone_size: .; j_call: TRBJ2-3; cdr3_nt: TGCGCCAGCAGTTTAATCCCGGGACAGGGACTAGCGGGTACGCAGTATTTT; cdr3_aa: CASSLIPGQGLAGTQYF
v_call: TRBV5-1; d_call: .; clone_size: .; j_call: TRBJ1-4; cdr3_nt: TGCGCCAGCAGAACGACAGGTACCGAAAAACTGTTTTTT; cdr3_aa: CASRTTGTEKLFF
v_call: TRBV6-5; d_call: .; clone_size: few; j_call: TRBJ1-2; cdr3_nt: TGTGCCAGCAGGGGAACTAACTATGGCTACACCTTC; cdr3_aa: CASRGTNYGYTF
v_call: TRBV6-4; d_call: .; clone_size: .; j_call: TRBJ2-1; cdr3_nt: TGTGCCAGCAGTGACCGGGGTAATGAGCAGTTCTTC; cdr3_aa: CASSDRGNEQFF
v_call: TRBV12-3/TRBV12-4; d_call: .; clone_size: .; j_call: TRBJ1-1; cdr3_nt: TGTGCCAGCAGTTCTACAGAAAACACTGAAGCTTTCTTT; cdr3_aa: CASSSTENTEAFF
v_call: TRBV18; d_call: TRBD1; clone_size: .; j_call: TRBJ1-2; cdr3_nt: TGTGCCAGCTCACCACCGGTTAGGACAGGGGGCACTACCTTC; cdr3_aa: CASSPPVRTGGTTF
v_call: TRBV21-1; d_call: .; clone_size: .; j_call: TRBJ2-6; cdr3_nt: TGTGCCAGCAGCCAAAGTGGGGGGGGCAACTCTGGGGCCAACGTCCTGACTTTC; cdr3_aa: CASSQSGGGNSGANVLTF
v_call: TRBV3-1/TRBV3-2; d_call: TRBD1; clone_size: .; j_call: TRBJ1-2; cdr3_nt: TGTGCCAGCAGCCCCCGGACAGGGAATGGCTACACCTTC; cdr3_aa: CASSPRTGNGYTF
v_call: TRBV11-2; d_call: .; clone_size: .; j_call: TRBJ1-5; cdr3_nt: TGTGCCAGCAGCAACCGGGACCGGGGGCAGCCCCAGCATTTT; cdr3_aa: CASSNRDRGQPQHF
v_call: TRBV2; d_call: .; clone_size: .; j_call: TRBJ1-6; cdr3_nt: TGTGCCACCAAAACCCTAGCGGGAGGACGGAATAATTCACCCCTCCACTTT; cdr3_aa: CATKTLAGGRNNSPLHF
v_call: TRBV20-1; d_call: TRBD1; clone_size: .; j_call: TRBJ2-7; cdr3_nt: TGCAGTGCTAGTAGGGACAGGAGCTCCTACGAGCAGTACTTC; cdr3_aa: CSASRDRSSYEQYF
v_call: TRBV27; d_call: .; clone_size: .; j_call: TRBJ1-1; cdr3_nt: TGTGCCGTGAAGGGGGGCACTGAAGCTTTCTTT; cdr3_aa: CAVKGGTEAFF
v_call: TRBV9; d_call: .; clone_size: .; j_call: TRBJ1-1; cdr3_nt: TGTGCCAGCAGCGCCCACGGGTTGATGAACACTGAAGCTTTCTTT; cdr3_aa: CASSAHGLMNTEAFF
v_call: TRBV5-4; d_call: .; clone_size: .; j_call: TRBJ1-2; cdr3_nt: TGTGCCAGCAGCTTCCGACAGGATGGCTACACCTTC; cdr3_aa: CASSFRQDGYTF
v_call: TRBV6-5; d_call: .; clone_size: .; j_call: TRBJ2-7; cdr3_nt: TGTGCCAGCAGTTACTCGAGGGCAGGGGCCTACGAGCAGTACTTC; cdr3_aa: CASSYSRAGAYEQYF
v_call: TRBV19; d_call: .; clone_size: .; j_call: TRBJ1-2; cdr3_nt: TGTGCCAGTAGTAAGTTAGCAGTTTCTAACTATGGCTACACCTTC; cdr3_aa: CASSKLAVSNYGYTF
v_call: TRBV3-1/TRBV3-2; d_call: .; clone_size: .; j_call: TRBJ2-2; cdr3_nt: TGTGCCAGCAGCCAATTACGCGGCGGGGAGCTGTTTTTT; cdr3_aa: CASSQLRGGELFF
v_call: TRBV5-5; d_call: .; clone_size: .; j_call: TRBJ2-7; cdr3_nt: TGTGCCAGCAGCTTAGCGGAAAGCTCCTACGAGCAGTACTTC; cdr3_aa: CASSLAESSYEQYF
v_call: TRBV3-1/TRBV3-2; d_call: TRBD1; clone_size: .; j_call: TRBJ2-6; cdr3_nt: TGTGCCAGCAGCTCAAACGGACAGGGGGCGTCCATTGGGGCCAACGTCCTGACTTTC; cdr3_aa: CASSSNGQGASIGANVLTF
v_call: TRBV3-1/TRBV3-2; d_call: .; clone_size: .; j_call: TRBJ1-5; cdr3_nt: TGTGCCAGCAGCCAAGCCATTGGGAGTGGTCAGCCCCAGCATTTT; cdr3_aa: CASSQAIGSGQPQHF
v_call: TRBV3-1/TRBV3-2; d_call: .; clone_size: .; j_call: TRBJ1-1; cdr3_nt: TGTGCCAGCAGCCAAGAAGCATTGGGAGGAAGAACTGAAGCTTTCTTT; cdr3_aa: CASSQEALGGRTEAFF
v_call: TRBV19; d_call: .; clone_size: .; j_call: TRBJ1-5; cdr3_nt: TGTGCCAGTAGTGCTCCGTCTTGGGTCGGTCAGCCCCAGCATTTT; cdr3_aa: CASSAPSWVGQPQHF
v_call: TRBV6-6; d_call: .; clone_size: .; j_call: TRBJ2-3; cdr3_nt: TGTGCCAGCAGCCCTGGTGACGGGGTGGGGACAGATACGCAGTATTTT; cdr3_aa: CASSPGDGVGTDTQYF
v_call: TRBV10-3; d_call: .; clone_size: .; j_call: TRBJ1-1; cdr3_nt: TGTGCCATCAGTGGCCAGATGAACACTGAAGCTTTCTTT; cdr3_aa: CAISGQMNTEAFF
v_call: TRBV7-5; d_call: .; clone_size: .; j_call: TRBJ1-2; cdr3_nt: TGTGCCAGAAGCTCCGACAGGGTTGGAGGCTACACCTTC; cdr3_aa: CARSSDRVGGYTF
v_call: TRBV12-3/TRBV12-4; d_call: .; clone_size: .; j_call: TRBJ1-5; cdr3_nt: TGTGCCAGCAGGGGACGGGGCACTCAGCCCCAGCATTTT; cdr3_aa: CASRGRGTQPQHF
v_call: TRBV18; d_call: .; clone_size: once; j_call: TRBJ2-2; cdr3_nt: TGTGCCAGCTCACCAGAAGGGGCCAACACCGGGGAGCTGTTTTTT; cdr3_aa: CASSPEGANTGELFF
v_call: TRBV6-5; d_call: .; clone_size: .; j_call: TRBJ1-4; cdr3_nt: TGTGCCAGCAGCGGGAGCAATGAAAAACTGTTTTTT; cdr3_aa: CASSGSNEKLFF
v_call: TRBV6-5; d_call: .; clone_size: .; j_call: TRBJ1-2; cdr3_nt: TGTGCCAGCACCCCACGGCTCAGATATGGCTACACCTTC; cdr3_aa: CASTPRLRYGYTF
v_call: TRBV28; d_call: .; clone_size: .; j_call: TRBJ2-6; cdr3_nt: TGTGCCAGCAGTTTTCCACCGACAGGTACGACATCTGGGGCCAACGTCCTGACTTTC; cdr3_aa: CASSFPPTGTTSGANVLTF
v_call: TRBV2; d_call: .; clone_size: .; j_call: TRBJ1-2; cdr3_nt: TGTGCCAGCAGTGACAGCCTCTATGGCTACACCTTC; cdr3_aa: CASSDSLYGYTF